Listed below are T cell receptor beta chains from one sample, sequenced in a study of beta chain features in type 1 diabetes. The table came from immunoSEQ multiplex PCR; TCRdb's copy has only in-frame clones and leaves some out. The sample carries hundreds of thousands of clones, over 10% recorded once. The material sequenced was naive CD4+ T cells from blood. The receptor set was obtained from a young man with type 1 diabetes. The CDR3 runs from the conserved cysteine through the conserved F or W. The D gene is left open where the match is weak. The size entry is marked missing in some rows and otherwise reads once, few, many or a size class.

j_gene,v_gene,abundance,d_gene,CDR3nt,CDR3aa
TRBJ1-5,TRBV9,few,TRBD1,TGTGCCAGCAGCGTATCCCCCCAGGGGGCTCAGCCCCAGCATTTT,CASSVSPQGAQPQHF
TRBJ1-5,TRBV10-3,few,TRBD1,TGTGCCATCAGTGAAACGGACAGGAATCAGCCCCAGCATTTT,CAISETDRNQPQHF
TRBJ2-4,TRBV29-1,NA,NA,TGCAGCGTACCAAGTCGGGGTTCCAAAAACATTCAGTACTTC,CSVPSRGSKNIQYF
TRBJ2-2,TRBV12-5,few,NA,TGTGCTAGTGGTTCAACTGCCCCGAACACCGGGGAGCTGTTTTTT,CASGSTAPNTGELFF
TRBJ1-5,TRBV5-1,NA,NA,TGCGCCAGCAGCTTAGGACGGGCGGGGGAGCCCCAGCATTTT,CASSLGRAGEPQHF
TRBJ2-1,TRBV5-6,few,TRBD2,TGTGCCAGCAGCCGACAGGCACTAGCGGGGGGCTTCGATGAGCAGTTCTTC,CASSRQALAGGFDEQFF
TRBJ2-7,TRBV2,few,TRBD1,TGTGCCAGCGCCTGGGACAGAAGCTACGAGCAGTACTTC,CASAWDRSYEQYF
TRBJ2-6,TRBV21-1,few,NA,TGTGCCAGCAGCAGCCGGGACAGGGGGCTTCCTGGGGCCAACGTCCTGACTTTC,CASSSRDRGLPGANVLTF
TRBJ1-2,TRBV14,few,TRBD1,TGTGCCAGCAGCCAAGAAGGGGGCAGTTCTAACTATGGCTACACCTTC,CASSQEGGSSNYGYTF
TRBJ2-7,TRBV4-1,few,NA,TGCGCCAGCAGCCAACCACCCAACACGTACGAGCAGTACTTC,CASSQPPNTYEQYF
TRBJ1-1,TRBV6-1,once,NA,TGTGCCAGCAGTGAGCCATGGACTGAAGCTTTCTTT,CASSEPWTEAFF
TRBJ2-5,TRBV28,NA,NA,TGTGCCAGCAGTCCCTACACGAAGACCCAGTACTTC,CASSPYTKTQYF
TRBJ1-6,TRBV2,NA,NA,TGTGCCAGCAGTGAATTGTGGGGGGCGAGCAATTCACCCCTCCACTTT,CASSELWGASNSPLHF
TRBJ2-1,TRBV2,NA,NA,TGTGCCAGCAGTCAAACAGAGCAGTTCTTC,CASSQTEQFF
TRBJ1-5,TRBV5-6,NA,NA,TGTGCCAGCAGCGTGACTTCGGGTTCCCAGCCCCAGCATTTT,CASSVTSGSQPQHF
TRBJ2-7,TRBV2,NA,TRBD1,TGTGCCAGCGGTGGACAGGGCCCCTACGAGCAGTACTTC,CASGGQGPYEQYF
TRBJ1-5,TRBV2,few,NA,TGTGCCAGCAGTGAACAGGAGGGTCAGCCCCAGCATTTT,CASSEQEGQPQHF
TRBJ2-2,TRBV15,few,NA,TGTGCCACCAGCAGAGAGGTTACCGGGGAGCTGTTTTTT,CATSREVTGELFF
TRBJ1-5,TRBV6-5,NA,TRBD1,TGTGCCAGCAGTTACTCACCGGACAGGCATCAGCCCCAGCATTTT,CASSYSPDRHQPQHF
TRBJ2-3,TRBV4-1,NA,NA,TGCGCCAGCAGCCAAGAAACCCCTAGCTCACCTTTCCCCACAGATACGCAGTATTTT,CASSQETPSSPFPTDTQYF
TRBJ2-3,TRBV7-2,few,NA,TGTGCCAGCAGCTTAGGCCGGACAGCCAGAACTAGCACAGATACGCAGTATTTT,CASSLGRTARTSTDTQYF
TRBJ1-3,TRBV9,few,NA,TGTGCCAGCAGCGTAGATCCCAGGGGCTCTGGAAACACCATATATTTT,CASSVDPRGSGNTIYF
TRBJ1-2,TRBV2,NA,TRBD1,TGTGCCAGCAGGGCCGGGACAGATTATGGCTACACCTTC,CASRAGTDYGYTF
TRBJ2-1,TRBV13,NA,NA,TGTGCCAGCAGCTTAAGCGGGAATGAGCAGTTCTTC,CASSLSGNEQFF
TRBJ2-1,TRBV5-4,NA,NA,TGTGCCAGCAGCCCGACTAGTTCATCCTACAATGAGCAGTTCTTC,CASSPTSSSYNEQFF
TRBJ2-3,TRBV6-1,NA,TRBD2,TGTGCCCCCGGCGGGTTAGCGGGAGCCACAGATACGCAGTATTTT,CAPGGLAGATDTQYF
TRBJ2-1,TRBV19,NA,NA,TGTGCCAGTATAGGCCAACAGGGTGACAATGAGCAGTTCTTC,CASIGQQGDNEQFF
TRBJ1-2,TRBV28,few,TRBD1,TGTGCCAGCAGTGGGACAGGGAGTCCTTCTAACTATGGCTACACCTTC,CASSGTGSPSNYGYTF
TRBJ1-1,TRBV13,few,NA,TGTGCCAGCAGCGCCACCGGGCAGGGCACTGAAGCTTTCTTT,CASSATGQGTEAFF
TRBJ1-4,TRBV5-4,few,TRBD1,TGTGCCACACAAACAGGGGGAGCTAATGAAAAACTGTTTTTT,CATQTGGANEKLFF
TRBJ1-2,TRBV18,NA,NA,TGTGCCAGCTCACCATCCGAGGATTATGGCTACACCTTC,CASSPSEDYGYTF